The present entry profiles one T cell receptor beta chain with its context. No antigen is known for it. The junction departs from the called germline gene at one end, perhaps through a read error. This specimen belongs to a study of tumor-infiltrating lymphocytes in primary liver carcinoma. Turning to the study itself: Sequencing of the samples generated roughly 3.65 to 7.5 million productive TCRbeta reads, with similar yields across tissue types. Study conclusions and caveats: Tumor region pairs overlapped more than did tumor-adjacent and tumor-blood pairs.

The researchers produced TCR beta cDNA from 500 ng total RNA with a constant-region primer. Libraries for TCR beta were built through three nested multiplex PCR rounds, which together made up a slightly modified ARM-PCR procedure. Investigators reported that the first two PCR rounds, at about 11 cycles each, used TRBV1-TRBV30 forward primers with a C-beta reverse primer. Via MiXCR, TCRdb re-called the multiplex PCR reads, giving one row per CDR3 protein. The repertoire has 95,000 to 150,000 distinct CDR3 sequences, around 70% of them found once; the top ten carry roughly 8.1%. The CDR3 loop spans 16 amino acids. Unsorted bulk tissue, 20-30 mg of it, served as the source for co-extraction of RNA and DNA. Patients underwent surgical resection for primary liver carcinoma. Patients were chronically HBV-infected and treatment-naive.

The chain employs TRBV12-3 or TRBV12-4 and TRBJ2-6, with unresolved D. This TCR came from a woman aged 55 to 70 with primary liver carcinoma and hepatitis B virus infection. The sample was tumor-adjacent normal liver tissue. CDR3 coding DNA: TGTGCCAGCAGTTTATACAAGGACGTAAAGGCCAACGTCCTGGCTTTC. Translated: CASSLYKDVKANVLAF.